This TCR beta chain was identified in a study of blood T cells in healthy people across ages (dated by TCRdb to the mid-2010s). A note on the overall study: In model experiments, roughly one uniquely barcoded TCR beta cDNA molecule per two T cells was captured by template switching. To avoid experimental bias, donors of different ages were randomly spread across the sequencing lanes. To track age-related changes in TCR beta repertoire diversity, the study relied on deep sequencing normalized with unique cDNA molecular identifiers. The donors were split into four age groups: young (average about 16 years), middle-aged (around 37), aged (62) and long-lived (roughly 80). The study analyzed two additional independent replicas of 1 million unique cDNA reads from the same blood draw for two donors, one aged 18 to 30 and one aged 80 or older. Study-wide findings and limitations: Conclusive comparison of naive and antigen-experienced compartments was prevented by the profiling of bulk unsorted PBMCs. Compared with the aged group, the long-lived group had more naive CD4+ T cells, fewer expanded clones and increased TCR diversity, a pattern suggesting age selection. Estimates of total diversity from one million sequenced T cells were regarded as lower bounds and underestimates. The CMV infection status of donors was not known, potentially confounding age-related changes in expanded clonotypes. A strong correlation was found between observed TCR beta diversity and the percentage of naive T cells measured by flow cytometry. Observed TCR beta diversity per million T cells fell roughly linearly with age, and a significant reduction was already apparent by age around 40.

Per the germline V gene, SGDLS is the CDR1 and YYNGEE is the CDR2. The CDR3 runs 17 residues from the cysteine to the phenylalanine. Just the 51-base CDR3 DNA is kept, in frame starting at base 1. The V end loses 0 bases and the J end loses 3 bases, and a stretch of 18 bases separates them. Library generation was performed with 5' RACE. Instrument used: Illumina HiSeq 2500. The second PCR ran for roughly 6 to 11 cycles and used a J-beta primer mix along with a sample-barcoded 5' primer. A unique molecular identifier was introduced onto each TCR beta cDNA molecule by a template-switch 5' adaptor carrying 12 random nucleotides. Each sample yielded at least 3 million CDR3-containing paired-end reads. First-strand cDNA synthesis was performed from all RNA using the Mint cDNA synthesis kit, with priming by a TRBC-specific oligonucleotide. Following uracil-DNA glycosylase treatment, a first 18-cycle PCR with universal primers M1SS and BC2_uni_R was performed on all cDNA. In the original analysis: Normalization of each sample was performed by random selection of 1 million high-quality reads, each carrying a distinct molecular identifier. Instead of being binned into consensus sequences, reads with shared molecular identifiers were discarded. CDR3 identification, clonotype clustering and error correction used MiTCR with a Q25 quality threshold and the strictest error-elimination algorithm. A nonparametric unseen species model using Euler transformation provided a lower-bound estimate of total TCR beta diversity. TCRdb reanalyzed the raw reads on its own, using fastp at Q25 for trimming and MiXCR for clone calling, and kept in-frame beta chains. Entries are consolidated by CDR3 protein sequence, retaining the most common genes and DNA. Clone size and V and J calls follow TCRdb, not the original study. A total of about 670,000 distinct CDR3 sequences appear in this sample, approximately 40% of them only once. 30% of the sample is in the top ten clones.

The roughly 37 donors, aged about 6 to 95 years, were systemically healthy Caucasian individuals from Russia. Around 10 milliliters of peripheral blood were collected from each donor into EDTA-treated Vacutainer tubes. Ficoll-Paque density-gradient centrifugation was used to isolate PBMCs, with at least 7 million per sample. Trizol reagent was used to extract total RNA from the PBMCs, yielding at least 5.5 micrograms per sample. The percentages of naive CD45RAhigh/CD27high T cells were determined by flow cytometry on a PBMC aliquot from every donor. To note about this clonotype: Its antigen remains undetermined. Base-call qualities are not available, and no considerably larger clone is one nucleotide away.

Sequenced: blood. The origin of this receptor is a man older than 75 in good health. This chain is built from TRBV9 and TRBJ1-1; the D gene remains uncertain. The CDR3 sequence is CASSVALKAVGDTEAFF. The DNA sequence is TGTGCCAGCAGCGTAGCCCTAAAGGCGGTAGGAGACACTGAAGCTTTCTTT.